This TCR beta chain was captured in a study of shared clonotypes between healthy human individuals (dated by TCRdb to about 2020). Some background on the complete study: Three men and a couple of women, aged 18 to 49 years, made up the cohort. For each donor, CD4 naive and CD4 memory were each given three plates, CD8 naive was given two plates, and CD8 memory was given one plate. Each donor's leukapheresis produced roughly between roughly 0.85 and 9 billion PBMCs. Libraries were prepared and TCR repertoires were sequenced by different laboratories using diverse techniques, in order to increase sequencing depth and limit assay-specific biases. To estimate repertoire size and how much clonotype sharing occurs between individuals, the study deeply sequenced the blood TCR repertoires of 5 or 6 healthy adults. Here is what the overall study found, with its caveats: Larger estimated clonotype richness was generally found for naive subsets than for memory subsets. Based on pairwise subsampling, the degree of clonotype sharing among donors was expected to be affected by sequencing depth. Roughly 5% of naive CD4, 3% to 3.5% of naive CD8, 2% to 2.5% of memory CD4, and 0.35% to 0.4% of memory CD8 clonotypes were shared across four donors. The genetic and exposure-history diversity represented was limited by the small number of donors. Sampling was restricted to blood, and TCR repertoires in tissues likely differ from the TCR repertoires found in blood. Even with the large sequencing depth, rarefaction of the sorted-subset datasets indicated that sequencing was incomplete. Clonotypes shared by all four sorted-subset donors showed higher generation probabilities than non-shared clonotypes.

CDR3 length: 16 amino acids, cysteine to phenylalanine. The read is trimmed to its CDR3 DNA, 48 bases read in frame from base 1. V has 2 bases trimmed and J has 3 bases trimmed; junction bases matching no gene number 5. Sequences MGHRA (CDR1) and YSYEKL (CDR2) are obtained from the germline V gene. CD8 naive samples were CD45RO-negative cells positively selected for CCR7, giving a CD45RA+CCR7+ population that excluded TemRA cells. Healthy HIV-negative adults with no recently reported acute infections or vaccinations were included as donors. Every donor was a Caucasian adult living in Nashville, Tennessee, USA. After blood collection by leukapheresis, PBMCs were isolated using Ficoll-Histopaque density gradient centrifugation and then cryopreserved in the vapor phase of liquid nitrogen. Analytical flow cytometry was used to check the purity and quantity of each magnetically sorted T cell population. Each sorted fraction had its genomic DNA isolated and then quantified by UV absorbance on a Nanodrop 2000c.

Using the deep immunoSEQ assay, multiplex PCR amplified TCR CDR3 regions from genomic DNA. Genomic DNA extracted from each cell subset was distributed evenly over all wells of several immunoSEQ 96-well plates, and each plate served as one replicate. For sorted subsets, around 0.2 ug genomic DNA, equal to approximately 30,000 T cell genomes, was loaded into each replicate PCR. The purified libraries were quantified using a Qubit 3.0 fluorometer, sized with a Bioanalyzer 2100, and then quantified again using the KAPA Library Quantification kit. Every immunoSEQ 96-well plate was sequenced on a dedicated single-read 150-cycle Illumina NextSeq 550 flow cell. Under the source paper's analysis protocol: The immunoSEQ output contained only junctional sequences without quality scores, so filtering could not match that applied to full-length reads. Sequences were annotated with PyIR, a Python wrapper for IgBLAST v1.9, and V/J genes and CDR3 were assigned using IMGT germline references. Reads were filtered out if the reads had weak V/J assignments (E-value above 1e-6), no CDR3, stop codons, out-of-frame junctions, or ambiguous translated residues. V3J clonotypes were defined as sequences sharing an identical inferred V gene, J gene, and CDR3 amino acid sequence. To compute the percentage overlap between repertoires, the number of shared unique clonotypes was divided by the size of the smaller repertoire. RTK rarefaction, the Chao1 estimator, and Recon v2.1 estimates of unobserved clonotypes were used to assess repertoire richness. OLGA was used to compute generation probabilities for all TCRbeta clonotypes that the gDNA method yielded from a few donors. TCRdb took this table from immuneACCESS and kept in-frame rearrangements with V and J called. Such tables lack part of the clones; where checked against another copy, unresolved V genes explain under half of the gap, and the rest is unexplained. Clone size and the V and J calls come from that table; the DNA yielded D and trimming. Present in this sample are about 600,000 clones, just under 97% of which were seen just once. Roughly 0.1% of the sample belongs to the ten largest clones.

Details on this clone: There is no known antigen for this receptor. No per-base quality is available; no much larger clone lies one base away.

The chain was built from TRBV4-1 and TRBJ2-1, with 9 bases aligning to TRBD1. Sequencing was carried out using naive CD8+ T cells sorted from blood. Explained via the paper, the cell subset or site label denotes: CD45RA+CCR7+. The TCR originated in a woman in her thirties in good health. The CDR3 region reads CASSQPDRGHYNEQFF. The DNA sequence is TGCGCCAGCAGCCAACCGGACAGGGGTCACTACAATGAGCAGTTCTTC.